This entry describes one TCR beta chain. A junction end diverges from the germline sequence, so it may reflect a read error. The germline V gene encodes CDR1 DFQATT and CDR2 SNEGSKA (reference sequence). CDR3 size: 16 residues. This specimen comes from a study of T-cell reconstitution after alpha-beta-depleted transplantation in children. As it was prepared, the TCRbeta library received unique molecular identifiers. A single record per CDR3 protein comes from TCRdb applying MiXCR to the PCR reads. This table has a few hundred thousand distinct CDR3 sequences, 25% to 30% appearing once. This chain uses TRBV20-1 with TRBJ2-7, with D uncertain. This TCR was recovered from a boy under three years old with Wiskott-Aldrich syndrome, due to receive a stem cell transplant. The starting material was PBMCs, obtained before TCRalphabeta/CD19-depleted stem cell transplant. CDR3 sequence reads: CCARHPPDVITYEQYF. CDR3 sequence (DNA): TGCTGTGCTAGGCATCCCCCGGACGTAATCACCTACGAGCAGTACTTC.